This TCR beta chain stems from a study of T cell repertoires in cytomegalovirus infection. Turning to the study itself: Shared public TCR beta signatures pointed to both CMV infection and a matching HLA type.

A single record per CDR3 protein comes from TCRdb applying MiXCR to the reads. The sample consists of some 700,000 distinct CDR3 sequences, around 35% of them appearing once. Study conclusions and caveats: HLA-C-restricted CMV-specific TCR beta clonotypes were dominant in the ex vivo response. Cumulative public TCR beta family frequency identified CMV carriers with the relevant HLA.

The V end was cut by 6 bases, the J end by 10 bases, with 12 bases between. CDR1 is SQVTM and CDR2 is ANQGSEA in the germline V gene. The CDR3 extends over 10 amino acids. Regarding this clonotype: Its antigen is unidentified.

Sequenced here: cultured PBMCs, sampled from culture after CMV antigen stimulation. V is TRBV29-1 and J is TRBJ1-1; no definite D call. The TCR sequence derives from a human donor in good health (CMV status not recorded). Some clones in this sample may be carry-over from other donors' samples. The CDR3 sequence is CSVGEGGAFF. DNA for the CDR3: TGCAGCGTGGGCGAGGGTGGAGCTTTCTTT.